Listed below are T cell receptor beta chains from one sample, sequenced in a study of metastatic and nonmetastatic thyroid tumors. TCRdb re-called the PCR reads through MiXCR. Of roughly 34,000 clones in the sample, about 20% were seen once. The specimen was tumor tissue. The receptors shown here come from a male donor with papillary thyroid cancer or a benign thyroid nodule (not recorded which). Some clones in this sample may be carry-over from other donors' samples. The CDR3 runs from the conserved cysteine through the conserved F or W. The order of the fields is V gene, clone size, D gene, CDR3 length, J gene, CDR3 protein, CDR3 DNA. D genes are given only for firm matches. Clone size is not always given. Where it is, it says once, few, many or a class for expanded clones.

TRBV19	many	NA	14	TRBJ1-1	CASSLSQGDTEAFF	TGTGCCAGTAGTTTATCACAGGGCGACACTGAAGCTTTCTTT
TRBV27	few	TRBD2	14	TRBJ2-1	CASIWRLADNEQFF	TGTGCCAGCATTTGGAGACTAGCGGACAATGAGCAGTTCTTC
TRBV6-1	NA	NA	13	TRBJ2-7	CASTHTGTYEQYF	TGTGCCAGCACTCACACTGGAACCTACGAGCAGTACTTC
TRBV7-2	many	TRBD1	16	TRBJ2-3	CASSLFRDRGTDTQYF	TGTGCCAGCAGCTTATTCCGGGACAGGGGTACAGATACGCAGTATTTT
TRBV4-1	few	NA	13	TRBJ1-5	CASSQEHYQPQHF	TGCGCCAGCAGCCAAGAACATTATCAGCCCCAGCATTTT
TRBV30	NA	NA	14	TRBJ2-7	CAWSQGRSSYEQYF	TGTGCCTGGAGTCAGGGGAGGAGCTCCTACGAGCAGTACTTC
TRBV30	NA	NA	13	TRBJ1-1	CARRPTWRGEAFF	TGTGCCCGGAGACCAACTTGGCGGGGTGAAGCTTTCTTT
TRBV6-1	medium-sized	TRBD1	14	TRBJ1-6	CASRMTGTGSPLHF	TGTGCCAGCAGGATGACCGGGACAGGTTCACCCCTCCACTTT
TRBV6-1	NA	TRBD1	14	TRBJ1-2	CASSEGRGFYGYTF	TGTGCCAGCAGTGAAGGCAGGGGGTTCTATGGCTACACCTTC
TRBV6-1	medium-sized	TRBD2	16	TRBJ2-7	CASILRGLAPDYEQYF	TGTGCCAGCATCCTAAGGGGACTAGCGCCAGACTACGAGCAGTACTTC